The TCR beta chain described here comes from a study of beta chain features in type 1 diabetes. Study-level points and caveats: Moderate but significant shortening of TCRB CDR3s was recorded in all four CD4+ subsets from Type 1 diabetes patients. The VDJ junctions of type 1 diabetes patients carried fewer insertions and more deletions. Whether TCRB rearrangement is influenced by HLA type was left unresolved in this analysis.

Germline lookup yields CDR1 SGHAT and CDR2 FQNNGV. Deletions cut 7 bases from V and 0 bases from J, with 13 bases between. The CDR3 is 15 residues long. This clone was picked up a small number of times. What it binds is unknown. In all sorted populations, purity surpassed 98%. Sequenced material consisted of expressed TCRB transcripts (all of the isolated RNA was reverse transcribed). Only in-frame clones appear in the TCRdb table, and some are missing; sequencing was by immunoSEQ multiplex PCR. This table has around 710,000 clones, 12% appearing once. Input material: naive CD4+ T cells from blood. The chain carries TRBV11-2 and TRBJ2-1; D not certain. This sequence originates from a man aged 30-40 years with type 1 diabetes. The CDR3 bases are TGTGCCAGCACCGTCGACATCTTCTCCTACAATGAGCAGTTCTTC. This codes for CASTVDIFSYNEQFF.